This TCR beta chain was recovered during a study of CD8+CD57+ T cells in acquired aplastic anemia. Many counts were recorded for this clonotype. Its antigen is not known. The CDR3 sequence is 12 residues long. Between the trimmed V and J ends, which lost 5 bases and 4 bases, there was a span of 9 bases. The germline gives CDR1 SGHTA, CDR2 FQGNSA. Individuals selected for sequencing had exhibited CD8+CD57+ cell expansion on flow cytometry. Diagnosis of severe acquired aplastic anemia applied to all patients. Points from the study as a whole: The same twenty-nine CD8+ CDR3 sequences occurred in patients and in controls.

Investigators profiled TCR beta VDJ and CDR3 from genomic DNA template. MiXCR, applied by TCRdb to the reads, yields one record per CDR3 protein. The top ten clones hold less than 0.85% of a sample with 450,000 to 600,000 distinct CDR3 sequences, around 33% of them seen once. The clonotype was recovered from a human donor with aplastic anemia. Material for sequencing was sorted CD4+, CD8+, or CD8+CD57+ T cells (not recorded which) from PBMCs. The chain uses TRBV7-2 and TRBJ2-7; no clear D gene. CDR3 sequence reads: CASSTSFYEQYF. The CDR3 DNA sequence: TGTGCCAGCAGCACTTCGTTTTACGAGCAGTACTTC.